The rows below give T cell receptor beta chains drawn from one sample of a study of T-cell memory formation after mild COVID-19. TCRdb re-analysed the 5' RACE reads in MiXCR, keeping a single row per CDR3 protein. The sample lists 180,000 or so distinct CDR3 sequences; around 15% were seen once. The sequenced sample consisted of PBMCs or a T cell subset sorted from them (not recorded which). Receptors originate from an adult woman who had mild COVID-19 (a few samples of this study predate the infection). Cell type and time point are not known. Both conserved end residues are part of each CDR3. D genes are given only for firm matches. Size tells how often a clone was seen (once, few, many) or the class of an expanded clone, and some rows leave it out.

clone_size	v_call	d_call	j_call	cdr3_aa	cdr3_nt
.	TRBV21-1	.	TRBJ2-7	CASSKVTYEQYF	TGTGCCAGCAGCAAAGTCACCTACGAGCAGTACTTC
few	TRBV5-1	TRBD2	TRBJ2-3	CASSPRDYTDTQYF	TGCGCCAGCAGCCCTCGGGACTACACAGATACGCAGTATTTT
.	TRBV4-2	.	TRBJ1-5	CASSQDPQESNQPQHF	TGTGCCAGCAGCCAAGATCCACAGGAAAGCAATCAGCCCCAGCATTTT
few	TRBV25-1	TRBD1	TRBJ1-2	CASSPQGTGGSHGYTF	TGTGCCAGCAGTCCCCAGGGGACAGGGGGCTCCCATGGCTACACCTTC
.	TRBV5-6	TRBD2	TRBJ2-1	CASSSGLAGDEQFF	TGTGCCAGCAGCTCGGGACTAGCGGGAGATGAGCAGTTCTTC
many	TRBV7-9	.	TRBJ1-1	CASSPIRNTEAFF	TGTGCCAGCAGCCCGATACGCAACACTGAAGCTTTCTTT
few	TRBV29-1	TRBD2	TRBJ2-3	CSAEGTSGRSTDTQYF	TGCAGCGCCGAAGGGACTAGCGGGAGGTCCACAGATACGCAGTATTTT
many	TRBV4-3	TRBD1	TRBJ2-7	CASSQRTGIGYEQYF	TGCGCCAGCAGCCAGAGGACAGGGATAGGCTACGAGCAGTACTTC
.	TRBV30	.	TRBJ2-1	CAWSVGLAPFF	TGTGCCTGGAGTGTAGGGCTAGCACCGTTCTTC
.	TRBV18	TRBD2	TRBJ2-1	CASSLRTSGRASYNEQFF	TGTGCCAGCTCACTCCGGACTAGCGGGAGGGCCTCGTACAATGAGCAGTTCTTC
.	TRBV7-2	.	TRBJ2-3	CASSAVGVLQYF	TGTGCCAGCAGCGCCGTGGGTGTGTTGCAGTATTTT
many	TRBV29-1	.	TRBJ1-5	CSVEVELNQPQHF	TGCAGCGTCGAGGTAGAGCTTAATCAGCCCCAGCATTTT
many	TRBV5-1	TRBD1	TRBJ2-7	CASSSLTGGPTYEQYF	TGCGCCAGCAGTTCCCTCACAGGGGGCCCAACCTACGAGCAGTACTTC
few	TRBV2	TRBD1	TRBJ1-2	CASSEVQGFLGYTF	TGTGCCAGCAGTGAAGTACAGGGGTTCCTTGGCTACACCTTC
many	TRBV20-1	TRBD1	TRBJ2-5	CSARDGQGAETQYF	TGCAGTGCTAGAGATGGACAGGGGGCAGAGACCCAGTACTTC
few	TRBV6-6	.	TRBJ1-5	CASSPFPHYSNQPQHF	TGTGCCAGCAGCCCTTTTCCCCATTATAGCAATCAGCCCCAGCATTTT
few	TRBV30	.	TRBJ1-2	CAWSLQGSGYTF	TGTGCCTGGAGTTTACAGGGATCTGGCTACACCTTC